This is a list of T cell receptor beta chains from one sample in a study of blood T cells in healthy people across ages. A single record per CDR3 protein comes from TCRdb applying MiXCR to the 5' RACE reads. The sample has 1 million to 1.2 million distinct CDR3 sequences; approximately 38% are singletons. Sequenced sample: blood. The receptor source for this set is a man younger than 35 in good health. The CDR3 runs from the conserved cysteine through the conserved F or W. Each record gives: clone size, V gene, J gene, D gene, CDR3 protein, CDR3 DNA. A D gene is named only where the DNA matches it firmly. Only some rows state a clone size, as once, few, many or a class for expanded clones.

clone_size: few; v_call: TRBV20-1; j_call: TRBJ1-2; d_call: .; cdr3_aa: CSALGGSYGYTF; cdr3_nt: TGCAGTGCCCTGGGGGGCAGCTATGGCTACACCTTC
clone_size: few; v_call: TRBV7-9; j_call: TRBJ1-1; d_call: .; cdr3_aa: CASSPRTKLNTEAFF; cdr3_nt: TGTGCCAGCAGCCCACGTACGAAACTGAACACTGAAGCTTTCTTT
clone_size: .; v_call: TRBV6-5; j_call: TRBJ1-6; d_call: .; cdr3_aa: CASSPLWTATNSPLHF; cdr3_nt: TGTGCCAGCAGTCCCCTATGGACAGCAACTAATTCACCCCTCCACTTT
clone_size: .; v_call: TRBV27; j_call: TRBJ1-2; d_call: .; cdr3_aa: CTSRERQVLGNYGYTF; cdr3_nt: TGTACCAGCAGGGAAAGACAGGTCTTAGGGAACTATGGCTACACCTTC
clone_size: .; v_call: TRBV9; j_call: TRBJ2-7; d_call: .; cdr3_aa: CASSESGGLDRVEQYF; cdr3_nt: TGTGCCAGCAGCGAATCCGGGGGACTTGACCGCGTCGAGCAGTACTTC
clone_size: many; v_call: TRBV11-2; j_call: TRBJ2-7; d_call: .; cdr3_aa: CASSLDRGGPYEQYF; cdr3_nt: TGTGCCAGCAGTCTAGATAGGGGGGGACCCTACGAGCAGTACTTC
clone_size: few; v_call: TRBV20-1; j_call: TRBJ1-1; d_call: .; cdr3_aa: CSASWGGIDTEAFF; cdr3_nt: TGCAGTGCTAGTTGGGGAGGGATCGACACTGAAGCTTTCTTT
clone_size: .; v_call: TRBV11-2; j_call: TRBJ2-3; d_call: TRBD2; cdr3_aa: CASSSGGASTDTQYF; cdr3_nt: TGTGCCAGCAGCTCCGGGGGGGCTAGCACAGATACGCAGTATTTT
clone_size: .; v_call: TRBV12-3/TRBV12-4; j_call: TRBJ2-3; d_call: .; cdr3_aa: CASSMDRNTQYF; cdr3_nt: TGTGCCAGCAGTATGGACAGAAATACGCAGTATTTT
clone_size: many; v_call: TRBV7-8; j_call: TRBJ1-2; d_call: TRBD1; cdr3_aa: CASSWNWDSNYGYTF; cdr3_nt: TGTGCCAGCAGCTGGAATTGGGACAGCAACTATGGCTACACCTTC
clone_size: .; v_call: TRBV7-8; j_call: TRBJ1-4; d_call: .; cdr3_aa: CASSLPLAPATNEKLFF; cdr3_nt: TGTGCCAGCAGCTTACCGCTAGCTCCGGCAACTAATGAAAAACTGTTTTTT
clone_size: .; v_call: TRBV5-1; j_call: TRBJ2-1; d_call: .; cdr3_aa: CASSSEGSSYNEQFF; cdr3_nt: TGCGCCAGCAGCTCAGAGGGGAGCTCCTACAATGAGCAGTTCTTC
clone_size: .; v_call: TRBV5-6; j_call: TRBJ1-2; d_call: .; cdr3_aa: CASSPTTGDYGYTF; cdr3_nt: TGTGCCAGCAGCCCAACGACAGGTGACTATGGCTACACCTTC
clone_size: few; v_call: TRBV4-2; j_call: TRBJ2-5; d_call: TRBD2; cdr3_aa: CASSQGTRSRETQYF; cdr3_nt: TGTGCCAGCAGCCAAGGGACTAGATCTAGAGAGACCCAGTACTTC
clone_size: .; v_call: TRBV20-1; j_call: TRBJ2-1; d_call: .; cdr3_aa: CSARIPSWDSYNEQFF; cdr3_nt: TGCAGTGCTAGAATACCTTCGTGGGATTCCTACAATGAGCAGTTCTTC
clone_size: .; v_call: TRBV6-4; j_call: TRBJ2-7; d_call: .; cdr3_aa: CASSRTGRDNEQYF; cdr3_nt: TGTGCCAGCAGTCGGACAGGGAGGGACAATGAGCAGTACTTC
clone_size: few; v_call: TRBV27; j_call: TRBJ2-1; d_call: TRBD1; cdr3_aa: CASSGTEVYNEQFF; cdr3_nt: TGTGCCAGCAGTGGGACAGAAGTGTACAATGAGCAGTTCTTC